The 21 T cell receptor beta chains below come from one sample, sequenced in a study of blood T cell repertoires in COVID-19. The data were produced by immunoSEQ multiplex PCR, yet TCRdb's version contains in-frame clones alone and is incomplete. The sample lists under 250,000 clones; 86% were seen once. Sequencing input: peripheral blood. The receptors come from a woman aged 80 or over with COVID-19, enrolled during active disease.

The genes are TRBV10-1 and TRBJ1-1, with D possibly being TRBD1 (5 bases). Between the trimmed V and J ends, which lost 5 bases and 1 base, there was a span of 8 bases. Germline V gene data show CDR1 as WNHNN and CDR2 as SYGVQD (reference sequence). This CDR3 has 13 residues. CDR3 nucleotides: TGCGCCAGCAGTCGACAGCAGAACACTGAAGCTTTCTTT. Encoded protein: CASSRQQNTEAFF.

The V and J genes are TRBV12-3 or TRBV12-4 and TRBJ1-5, with TRBD1 identical over 8 bases. With 7 bases clipped from V and 4 bases from J, the junction kept 3 bases outside the gene matches. The CDR3 sequence is 13 residues long. The CDR3 DNA reads as TGTGCCAGCACCCGACAGGGGAATCAGCCCCAGCATTTT. Its protein product is CASTRQGNQPQHF.

The gene calls are TRBV10-3 and TRBJ1-3; TRBD1 might be the D (5 bases). Germline V gene data show CDR1 as ENHRY and CDR2 as SYGVKD. The CDR3 length is 15 residues. The germline V and J ends were trimmed by 4 bases and 3 bases, with 13 bases remaining between them. CDR3 sequence reads: CAISVERGGGNTIYF. In DNA form, the CDR3 reads TGTGCCATCAGTGTAGAAAGGGGAGGTGGAAACACCATATATTTT.

The chain links TRBV6-5 to TRBJ1-2; 10 nucleotides agree with TRBD1. With V trimmed by 2 bases and J by 4 bases, 4 bases remained unmatched. The CDR3 is 15 amino acids. From germline, CDR1 is MNHEY and CDR2 SVGAGI. The CDR3 sequence is CASSYRDRGGYGYTF. In DNA form, the CDR3 reads TGTGCCAGCAGTTACCGGGACAGGGGCGGCTATGGCTACACCTTC.

This clone was found once. This chain joins TRBV2 and TRBJ2-1; 12 bases are a match to TRBD2. Trimming at V came to 6 bases and at J to 5 bases, leaving 5 bases not matched to a gene. The CDR3 contains 15 residues. Looked up from germline, CDR1 is SNHLY and CDR2 is FYNNEI. CDR3 amino acids: CASSRLAGAHNEQFF. CDR3 DNA: TGTGCCAGCAGCCGACTAGCGGGGGCCCACAATGAGCAGTTCTTC.

This chain uses TRBV28 with TRBJ1-2; tentatively, D is TRBD1 (6 bases). Per the germline V gene, CDR1 is MDHEN and CDR2 is SYDVKM. The germline V and J ends were trimmed by 2 bases and 5 bases, with 9 bases remaining between them. The CDR3 consists of 13 residues. CDR3 bases: TGTGCCAGCAGTTTAGGCAGGGGTTATGGCTACACCTTC. Translating it yields CASSLGRGYGYTF.

The chain couples TRBV30 to TRBJ1-1, with D unresolved. The CDR3 runs to 13 residues. The V end was cut by 2 bases, the J end by 4 bases, with 11 bases between. Germline CDR1 is GTSNPN and CDR2 is SVGIG (reference sequence). This CDR3 is CAWSLGRGTEAFF. The CDR3 DNA is TGTGCCTGGAGTCTCGGACGGGGCACTGAAGCTTTCTTT.

This clone was observed a handful of times. The chain is built from TRBV7-2 and TRBJ1-5; the match to TRBD1 covers 7 bases. The CDR3 totals 15 residues. V lost 5 bases to trimming and J lost 4 bases; unmatched junction nucleotides: 8. The germline V gene has CDR1 SGHTA and CDR2 FQGNSA. The CDR3 loop is CASSEGGTENQPQHF. CDR3 DNA: TGTGCCAGCAGCGAAGGTGGGACAGAAAATCAGCCCCAGCATTTT.

V gene TRBV6-4 combines with J gene TRBJ1-1; 8 positions agree with TRBD1. V shed 4 bases and J 1 base; nucleotides not matched to a gene: 2. CDR3 size: 14 residues. Germline loops: CDR1 MRHNA, CDR2 SNTAGT. CDR3 sequence reads: CASSAGGENTEAFF. The CDR3 DNA sequence: TGTGCCAGCAGTGCAGGGGGCGAGAACACTGAAGCTTTCTTT.

The rearrangement links TRBV11-2 to TRBJ1-4, with a weak D call TRBD1 (5 bases). Trimming removed 8 bases at V and 8 bases at J, with 12 bases between. The CDR3 length is 12 residues. Looked up from germline, CDR1 is SGHAT and CDR2 is FQNNGV. The DNA of the CDR3 is TGTGCCAGCGCCTACTCAGGGGAAAAACTGTTTTTT. This encodes CASAYSGEKLFF.

Of note for this clone: The germline gene is not matched at one end of the junction; a read error may be the cause. The chain uses TRBV11-2 and TRBJ1-1; D uncertain. The CDR3 is made up of 13 amino acids. The V gene's germline CDR1 is SGHAT and CDR2 FQNNGV. The CDR3 is CATSIQPGTEAFF. The CDR3 region has the DNA TGTGCCACCAGCATTCAGCCGGGGACTGAAGCTTTCTTT. The whole variable domain, filled in from reference TRBV11-2 and TRBJ1-1, reads EAGVAQSPRYKIIEKRQSVAFWCNPISGHATLYWYQQILGQGPKLLIQFQNNGVVDDSQLPKDRFSAERLKGVDSTLKIQPAKLEDSAVYLCATSIQPGTEAFFGQGTRLTVV.

The rearrangement links TRBV13 to TRBJ2-3; TRBD2 aligns across 14 bases. The CDR3 is made up of 16 amino acids. CDR1 PRHDT and CDR2 FYEKMQ come from the germline V gene (reference sequence). The J segment lost 8 bases and the V segment lost 5 bases, leaving 9 bases of the junction unmatched. CDR3 protein: CASSPGLAGGRGTQYF. The CDR3 DNA sequence: TGTGCCAGCAGCCCCGGACTAGCGGGGGGCCGGGGTACGCAGTATTTT.

This clone was recorded only once. The chain is built from TRBV7-8 and TRBJ1-2, with D hard to call. The CDR3 contains 14 residues. Per germline, CDR1 SGHVS and CDR2 FQNEAQ. The V end lost 2 bases, the J end lost 2 bases, and 9 bases lay between the germline ends. The CDR3 region has the DNA TGTGCCAGCAGCTTAAATCAGGAAAACTATGGCTACACCTTC. It is translated as CASSLNQENYGYTF.

Concerning this clone: The same CDR3 also results from other DNA sequences found in this sample. This rearrangement joins TRBV5-1 to TRBJ2-1, with D uncertain. Germline V gene data show CDR1 as SGHRS and CDR2 as YFSETQ. The CDR3 extends over 14 amino acids. V lost 4 bases to trimming and J lost 3 bases, with 11 bases between them. The CDR3 nucleotides are TGCGCCAGCAGCCTTGCGACTGACTACAATGAGCAGTTCTTC. Amino acids: CASSLATDYNEQFF. Combining the CDR3 with reference TRBV5-1 and TRBJ2-1 gives the whole variable domain KAGVTQTPRYLIKTRGQQVTLSCSPISGHRSVSWYQQTPGQGLQFLFEYFSETQRNKGNFPGRFSGRQFSNSRSEMNVSTLELGDSALYLCASSLATDYNEQFFGPGTRLTVL.

V and J are TRBV18 and TRBJ1-1; no reliable D call. Looked up from germline, CDR1 is KGHSH and CDR2 is LQKENI. CDR3 size: 13 residues. The V and J ends lost 10 bases and 2 bases respectively, with 14 bases between them. CDR3 loop: CATRSALNTEAFF. CDR3 coding DNA: TGTGCCACCCGGAGCGCTTTAAACACTGAAGCTTTCTTT.

The V gene is TRBV6-4, the J gene TRBJ2-7, with TRBD1 matching 7 bases. This CDR3 spans 15 amino acids. Germline CDR1 is MRHNA and CDR2 is SNTAGT. J lost 2 bases, V lost 2 bases, and 6 bases had no gene match. CDR3 nucleotides: TGTGCCAGCAGTGACAGCCAGGGGGTAACCTACGAGCAGTACGTC. Protein sequence: CASSDSQGVTYEQYV.

The chain couples TRBV5-4 to TRBJ2-3; a possible D gene is TRBD1 (5 bases). V shed 4 bases and J shed 5 bases, with 11 bases lying between them. Germline V gene data show CDR1 as SGHNT and CDR2 as YYREEE (reference sequence). The CDR3 totals 13 residues. The CDR3 region is CASSEQGEDTQYF. CDR3 in DNA: TGTGCCAGCAGCGAGCAAGGGGAAGATACGCAGTATTTT. The full variable domain, with the rest looked up from reference TRBV5-4 and TRBJ2-3, is ETGVTQSPTHLIKTRGQQVTLRCSSQSGHNTVSWYQQALGQGPQFIFQYYREEENGRGNFPPRFSGLQFPNYSSELNVNALELDDSALYLCASSEQGEDTQYFGPGTRLTVL.

This clone was seen just once. Germline and junction disagree at one end, which may indicate a read error. This chain joins TRBV7-7 and TRBJ2-5; TRBD1 matches at 7 bases. In germline, CDR1 is SSHAT, CDR2 FNYEAQ (reference sequence). The CDR3 runs 15 residues. The CDR3 coding sequence is TGTGCTAGCAGCCCCTCTGAGAGGGGGCACGAGACCCAGTACTTC. Amino acid sequence: CASSPSERGHETQYF. Drawing the rest from reference TRBV7-7 and TRBJ2-5, the complete variable domain is GAGVSQSPRYKVTKRGQDVTLRCDPISSHATLYWYQQALGQGPEFLTYFNYEAQPDKSGLPSDRFSAERPEGSISTLTIQRTEQRDSAMYRCASSPSERGHETQYFGPGTRLLVL.

J is TRBJ1-2 and V is TRBV19; TRBD1 agrees at 9 bases. The V gene end was trimmed by 4 bases and the J gene end by 4 bases; junction bases not matched to a gene: 7. Per the germline V gene, CDR1 is LNHDA and CDR2 is SQIVND (reference sequence). This CDR3 comprises 15 residues. The CDR3 DNA sequence: TGTGCCAGTAGTACAGGGACAGGGTGGACCTATGGCTACACCTTC. This translates into CASSTGTGWTYGYTF. Full variable domain (missing parts from reference TRBV19 and TRBJ1-2): DGGITQSPKYLFRKEGQNVTLSCEQNLNHDAMYWYRQDPGQGLRLIYYSQIVNDFQKGDIAEGYSVSREKKESFPLTVTSAQKNPTAFYLCASSTGTGWTYGYTFGSGTRLTVV.

The chain couples TRBV12-5 to TRBJ1-5, with D possibly being TRBD1 (6 bases). The CDR3 extends over 15 amino acids. Germline assignment: CDR1 LGHNT and CDR2 FRNRAP. V was cut by 6 bases and J by 2 bases, with 14 bases left in between. CDR3 protein: CASGRHRDGNQPQHF. CDR3 sequence (DNA): TGTGCTAGTGGCCGACACAGGGATGGCAATCAGCCCCAGCATTTT.

The rearrangement links TRBV11-2 to TRBJ1-1; 7 bases are shared with TRBD1. V trimming: 1 base; J trimming: 5 bases; junction bases outside the gene matches: 4. This CDR3 contains 14 residues. Germline CDR1 and CDR2: SGHAT and FQNNGV. The CDR3 reads CASSLAGGKTEAFF. As DNA, the CDR3 is TGTGCCAGCAGCTTAGCAGGGGGAAAAACTGAAGCTTTCTTT.